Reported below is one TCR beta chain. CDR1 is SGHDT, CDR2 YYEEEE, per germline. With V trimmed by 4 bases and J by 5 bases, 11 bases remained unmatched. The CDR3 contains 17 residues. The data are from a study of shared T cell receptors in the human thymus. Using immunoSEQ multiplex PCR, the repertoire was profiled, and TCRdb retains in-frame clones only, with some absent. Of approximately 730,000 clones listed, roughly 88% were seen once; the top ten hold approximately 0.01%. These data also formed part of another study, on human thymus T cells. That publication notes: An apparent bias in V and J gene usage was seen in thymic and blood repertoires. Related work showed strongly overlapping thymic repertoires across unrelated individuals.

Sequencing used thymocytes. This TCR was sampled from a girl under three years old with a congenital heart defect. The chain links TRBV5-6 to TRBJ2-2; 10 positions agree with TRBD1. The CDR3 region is CASSIGTGVLGTGELFF. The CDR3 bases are TGTGCCAGCAGCATAGGGACAGGGGTTTTGGGAACCGGGGAGCTGTTTTTT.